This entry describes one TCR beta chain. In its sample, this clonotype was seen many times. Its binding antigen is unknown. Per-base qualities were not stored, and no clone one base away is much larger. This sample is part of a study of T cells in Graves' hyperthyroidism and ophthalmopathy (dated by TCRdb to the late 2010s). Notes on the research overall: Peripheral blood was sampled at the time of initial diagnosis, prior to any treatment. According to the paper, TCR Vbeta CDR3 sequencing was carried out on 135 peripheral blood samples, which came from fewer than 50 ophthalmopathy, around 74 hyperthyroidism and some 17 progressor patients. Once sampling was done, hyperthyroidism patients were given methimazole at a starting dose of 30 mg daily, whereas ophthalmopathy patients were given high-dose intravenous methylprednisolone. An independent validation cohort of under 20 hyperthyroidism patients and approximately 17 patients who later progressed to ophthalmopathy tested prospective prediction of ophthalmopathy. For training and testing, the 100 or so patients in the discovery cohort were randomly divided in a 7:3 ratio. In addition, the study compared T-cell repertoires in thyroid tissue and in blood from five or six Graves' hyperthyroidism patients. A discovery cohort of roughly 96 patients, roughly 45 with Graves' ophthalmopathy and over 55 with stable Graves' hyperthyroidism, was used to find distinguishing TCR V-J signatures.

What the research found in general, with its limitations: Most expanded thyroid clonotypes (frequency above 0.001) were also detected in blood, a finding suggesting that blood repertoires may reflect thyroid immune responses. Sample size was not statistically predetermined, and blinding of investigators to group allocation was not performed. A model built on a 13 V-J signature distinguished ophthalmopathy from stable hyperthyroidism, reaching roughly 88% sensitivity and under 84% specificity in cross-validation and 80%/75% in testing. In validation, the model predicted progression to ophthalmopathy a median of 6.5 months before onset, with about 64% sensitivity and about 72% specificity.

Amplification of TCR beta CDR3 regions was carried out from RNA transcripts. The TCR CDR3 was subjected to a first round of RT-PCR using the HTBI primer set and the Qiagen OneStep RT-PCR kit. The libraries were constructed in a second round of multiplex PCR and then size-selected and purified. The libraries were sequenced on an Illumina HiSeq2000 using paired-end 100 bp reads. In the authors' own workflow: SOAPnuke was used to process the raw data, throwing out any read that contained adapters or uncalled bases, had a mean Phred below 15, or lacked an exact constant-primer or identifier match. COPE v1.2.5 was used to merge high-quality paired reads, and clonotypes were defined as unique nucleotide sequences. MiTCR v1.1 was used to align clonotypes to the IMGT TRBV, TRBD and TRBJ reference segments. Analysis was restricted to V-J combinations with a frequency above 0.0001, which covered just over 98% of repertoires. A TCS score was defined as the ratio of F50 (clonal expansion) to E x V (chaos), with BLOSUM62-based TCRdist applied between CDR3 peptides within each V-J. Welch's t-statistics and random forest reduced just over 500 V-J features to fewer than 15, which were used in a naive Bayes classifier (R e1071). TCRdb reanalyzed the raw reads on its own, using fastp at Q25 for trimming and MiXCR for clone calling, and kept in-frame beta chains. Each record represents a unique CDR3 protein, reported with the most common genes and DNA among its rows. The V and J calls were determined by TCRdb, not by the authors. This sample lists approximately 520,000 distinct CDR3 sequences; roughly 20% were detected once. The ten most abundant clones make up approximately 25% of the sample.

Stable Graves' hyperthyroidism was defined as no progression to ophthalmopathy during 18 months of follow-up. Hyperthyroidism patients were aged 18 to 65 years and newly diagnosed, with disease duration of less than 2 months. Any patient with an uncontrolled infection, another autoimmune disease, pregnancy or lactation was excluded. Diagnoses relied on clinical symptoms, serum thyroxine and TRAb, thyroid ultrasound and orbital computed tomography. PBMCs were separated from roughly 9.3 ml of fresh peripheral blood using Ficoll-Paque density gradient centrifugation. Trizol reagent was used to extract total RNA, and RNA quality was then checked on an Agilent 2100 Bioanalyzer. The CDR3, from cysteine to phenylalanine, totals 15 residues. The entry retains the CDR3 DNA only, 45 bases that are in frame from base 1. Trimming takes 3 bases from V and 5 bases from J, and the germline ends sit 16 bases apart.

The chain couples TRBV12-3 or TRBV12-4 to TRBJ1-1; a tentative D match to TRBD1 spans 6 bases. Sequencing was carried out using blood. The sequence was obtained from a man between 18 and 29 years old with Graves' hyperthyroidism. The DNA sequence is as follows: TGTGCCAGCAGTTTGGACAGTACAGGTGAGACTGAAGCTTTCTTT. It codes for CASSLDSTGETEAFF.